The 19 T cell receptor beta chains listed next were all sequenced from one sample in a study of blood T cell repertoires in COVID-19. Assay: immunoSEQ multiplex PCR; the TCRdb copy retains only in-frame clones and omits some. The table records more than 300,000 clones, 91% of them present only once. The sample consisted of PBMCs or T cells enriched from blood (not recorded which). The receptors were sampled from a woman in her 40s who had been exposed to COVID-19.

A note on this clone: Different DNA sequences within this sample yield the same CDR3. V gene TRBV15 combines with J gene TRBJ2-5, with unresolved D. The CDR3 length is 12 residues. The germline V gene has CDR1 LNHNV and CDR2 YYDKDF (reference sequence). The V end was cut by 0 bases, the J end by 4 bases, with 3 bases between. Here the CDR3 reads CATSRDRETQYF. CDR3 sequence (DNA): TGTGCCACCAGCAGAGATCGAGAGACCCAGTACTTC.

This clone was observed a single time. The chain has TRBV5-1 and TRBJ1-4, with a tentative D call TRBD1 (6 bases). Trimming removed 4 bases at V and 4 bases at J, with 14 bases between. Germline V gene sequence: CDR1 SGHRS, CDR2 YFSETQ. The CDR3 has 15 amino acids. CDR3: CASSQTGYDNEKLFF. In nucleotides, the CDR3 is TGCGCCAGCAGCCAAACAGGGTATGATAATGAAAAACTGTTTTTT. Together with reference TRBV5-1 and TRBJ1-4, the CDR3 gives the full variable domain: KAGVTQTPRYLIKTRGQQVTLSCSPISGHRSVSWYQQTPGQGLQFLFEYFSETQRNKGNFPGRFSGRQFSNSRSEMNVSTLELGDSALYLCASSQTGYDNEKLFFGSGTQLSVL.

The V and J genes are TRBV7-2 and TRBJ1-5, with a possible D match to TRBD1 (6 bases). Germline V gene data show CDR1 as SGHTA and CDR2 as FQGNSA. The CDR3 loop spans 15 amino acids. Trimming stripped 3 bases from V and 2 bases from J, with 11 bases between. This chain's CDR3 is CASSLGAGRNQPQHF. In nucleotides, the CDR3 is TGTGCCAGCAGCTTGGGGGCAGGGCGCAATCAGCCCCAGCATTTT.

V and J are TRBV24-1 and TRBJ1-6; D is unresolved. The CDR3 length is 14 residues. Germline loops: CDR1 KGHDR, CDR2 SFDVKD. V was shortened by 5 bases and J by 3 bases, with 7 bases between the two germline ends. The CDR3 here is CATSGSVYNSPLHF. CDR3 nucleotide sequence: TGTGCCACCAGTGGATCAGTCTATAATTCACCCCTCCACTTT.

The V and J genes are TRBV19 and TRBJ1-3; unclear D gene. Germline V gives CDR1 LNHDA, CDR2 SQIVND (reference sequence). CDR3 size: 15 residues. The V and J ends lost 6 bases and 0 bases respectively, with 12 bases between them. CDR3 DNA: TGTGCCAGTAGGCTTGGAGATCTCTCTGGAAACACCATATATTTT. As protein: CASRLGDLSGNTIYF. Full variable domain (missing parts from reference TRBV19 and TRBJ1-3): DGGITQSPKYLFRKEGQNVTLSCEQNLNHDAMYWYRQDPGQGLRLIYYSQIVNDFQKGDIAEGYSVSREKKESFPLTVTSAQKNPTAFYLCASRLGDLSGNTIYFGEGSWLTVV.

This clone was seen once. The chain has TRBV6-5 and TRBJ1-2, with a weak D call TRBD1 (5 bases). CDR1 is MNHEY and CDR2 is SVGAGI in the germline V gene. The CDR3 contains 12 residues. V lost 9 bases to trimming and J lost 7 bases, with 15 bases between them. CDR3 nucleotide sequence: TGTGCCAGTACGAGAGGACAAGGTGGCTACACCTTC. This codes for CASTRGQGGYTF.

The DNA for the CDR3 is TGTGCCAGCAGCTTTTCCGGGACAGTCACTAATGAGCAGTTCTTC. Translated, it gives CASSFSGTVTNEQFF. The chain combines TRBV7-3 with TRBJ2-1, with TRBD1 matching 7 bases. V lost 3 bases, J lost 7 bases, and 9 bases stayed unmatched. This CDR3 spans 15 amino acids. Germline-derived CDR1 and CDR2 are SGHTA and FQGTGA. Based on the CDR3 plus reference TRBV7-3 and TRBJ2-1, the full variable domain is GAGVSQTPSNKVTEKGKYVELRCDPISGHTALYWYRQSLGQGPEFLIYFQGTGAADDSGLPNDRFFAVRPEGSVSTLKIQRTERGDSAVYLCASSFSGTVTNEQFFGPGTRLTVL.

This rearrangement joins TRBV29-1 to TRBJ1-2; 9 nucleotides line up with TRBD1. The length of the CDR3 is 15 residues. The junction had 13 bases not matched to a gene; V was cut back by 7 bases and J by 4 bases. The germline V gene encodes CDR1 SQVTM and CDR2 ANQGSEA. CDR3 sequence reads: CSARLPGQGAYGYTF. CDR3 in DNA: TGCAGCGCACGACTTCCGGGACAGGGTGCCTATGGCTACACCTTC.

V gene TRBV30 combines with J gene TRBJ2-1; D may be TRBD2 (6 bases). V lost 4 bases and J 6 bases, leaving 16 bases between the germline ends. Germline CDR1 reads GTSNPN; CDR2 reads SVGIG (reference sequence). This CDR3 has 14 amino acids. In nucleotides, the CDR3 is TGTGCCTGGAAGTTTGTGGGGGGTCGCAATGAGCAGTTCTTC. Protein: CAWKFVGGRNEQFF.

The gene calls are TRBV5-1 and TRBJ1-4, with TRBD1 as a possible D gene (6 bases). Between the trimmed V and J ends, which lost 5 bases and 0 bases, there was a span of 8 bases. The germline V gene encodes CDR1 SGHRS and CDR2 YFSETQ. The CDR3 sequence is 14 residues long. In nucleotides, the CDR3 is TGCGCCAGCAGTTGGACAGCAACTAATGAAAAACTGTTTTTT. Protein: CASSWTATNEKLFF.

This chain links TRBV29-1 with TRBJ1-2, with D maybe TRBD1 (6 bases). Germline CDR1 reads SQVTM; CDR2 reads ANQGSEA. The CDR3 consists of 14 residues. Trimming took 1 base from V and 4 from J, leaving 13 bases between them. The CDR3: CSVEVRGAVYGYTF. CDR3 nucleotide sequence: TGCAGCGTTGAAGTTCGGGGGGCCGTCTATGGCTACACCTTC.

This chain links TRBV19 with TRBJ2-1, with 10 bases that match TRBD2. Germline CDR1 reads LNHDA; CDR2 reads SQIVND (reference sequence). The CDR3 is made up of 15 amino acids. Germline trimming cut 5 bases from V and 4 bases from J; bases unmatched to any gene: 5. For the CDR3, the DNA is TGTGCCAGTAGTCAGACTAGCGGGCTTTACAATGAGCAGTTCTTC. Residues: CASSQTSGLYNEQFF.

This rearrangement joins TRBV15 to TRBJ2-7; tentatively, D is TRBD1 (5 bases). The CDR3 totals 15 residues. Germline V gene sequence: CDR1 LNHNV, CDR2 YYDKDF (reference sequence). Trimming pared 1 base from V and 5 bases from J, leaving 15 bases between. The CDR3 DNA reads TGTGCCACCAGCAGAGGCAGGGAAGTCGACAACGAGCAGTACTTC. It yields the protein CATSRGREVDNEQYF.

V and J are TRBV20-1 and TRBJ1-4, with 8 nucleotides matching TRBD1. Per the germline V gene, CDR1 is DFQATT and CDR2 is SNEGSKA (reference sequence). The ends lost 5 bases at V and 13 bases at J; junction bases unmatched: 6. This CDR3 contains 11 residues. CDR3 DNA: TGCAGTGCTGGCTCTGGGACAGGACTGTTTTTT. The encoded protein is CSAGSGTGLFF.

This clone was found once. The rearrangement uses TRBV6-5 and TRBJ1-2; no firm D call. Germline loops: CDR1 MNHEY, CDR2 SVGAGI. This CDR3 is 15 amino acids long. V dropped 6 bases and J dropped 0 bases, with 14 bases sitting between them. The CDR3 DNA follows: TGTGCCAGCAGGACGAGGACGGGAGCTAACTATGGCTACACCTTC. This sequence encodes CASRTRTGANYGYTF.

This clone was picked up one time. The rearrangement uses TRBV12-3 or TRBV12-4 and TRBJ1-1; no firm D call. V lost 6 bases to trimming and J lost 4 bases, with 12 bases between them. CDR3 length: 13 residues. DNA for the CDR3: TGTGCCAGCAGGACGGACGGGGTCACTGAAGCTTTCTTT. This sequence encodes CASRTDGVTEAFF.

The sample holds one count of this clone. The rearrangement links TRBV6-5 to TRBJ2-3; the match to TRBD1 covers 9 bases. The V and J ends lost 2 bases and 3 bases, in that order; junction bases with no gene match: 6. The length of the CDR3 is 16 residues. Germline values: CDR1 MNHEY, CDR2 SVGAGI. This CDR3 is CASSYVRTGVTDTQYF. The CDR3 nucleotides are TGTGCCAGCAGTTACGTCAGGACAGGGGTTACAGATACGCAGTATTTT.

V and J are TRBV24-1 and TRBJ1-2, with D possibly matching TRBD1 (5 bases). The V gene's germline CDR1 is KGHDR and CDR2 SFDVKD. V lost 4 bases and J lost 6, with 11 bases in between. The CDR3 contains 13 residues. The CDR3 spells CATSDRAGNGYTF. The CDR3 nucleotides read TGTGCCACCAGTGACCGAGCAGGGAATGGCTACACCTTC.

The genes are TRBV15 and TRBJ2-1; 8 bases line up with TRBD2. V shed 0 bases and J 8 bases; nucleotides not matched to a gene: 9. Germline V gives CDR1 LNHNV, CDR2 YYDKDF (reference sequence). The CDR3 length is 16 residues. The CDR3 DNA follows: TGTGCCACCAGCAGAGATCTAGTTAGCGGGAAGGATGAGCAGTTCTTC. It encodes CATSRDLVSGKDEQFF.